This T cell receptor (beta chain) was identified during a study of blood T cell repertoires in COVID-19. The repertoire was sequenced with immunoSEQ multiplex PCR; TCRdb's copy has only in-frame clones and lacks some. Of about 110,000 clones listed, less than 80% are singletons. In germline, CDR1 is SGHKS, CDR2 YYEKEE (reference sequence). With V trimmed by 4 bases and J by 3 bases, 11 bases remained unmatched. The CDR3 length is 16 residues. The sample comprised peripheral blood. This TCR came from a man aged 65 to 85 with active or convalescent COVID-19. This rearrangement joins TRBV5-5 to TRBJ2-7; 9 nucleotides line up with TRBD1. The CDR3 sequence: CASSPPGTGKRYEQYF. The CDR3, as DNA: TGTGCCAGCAGCCCTCCAGGGACAGGGAAACGCTACGAGCAGTACTTC.